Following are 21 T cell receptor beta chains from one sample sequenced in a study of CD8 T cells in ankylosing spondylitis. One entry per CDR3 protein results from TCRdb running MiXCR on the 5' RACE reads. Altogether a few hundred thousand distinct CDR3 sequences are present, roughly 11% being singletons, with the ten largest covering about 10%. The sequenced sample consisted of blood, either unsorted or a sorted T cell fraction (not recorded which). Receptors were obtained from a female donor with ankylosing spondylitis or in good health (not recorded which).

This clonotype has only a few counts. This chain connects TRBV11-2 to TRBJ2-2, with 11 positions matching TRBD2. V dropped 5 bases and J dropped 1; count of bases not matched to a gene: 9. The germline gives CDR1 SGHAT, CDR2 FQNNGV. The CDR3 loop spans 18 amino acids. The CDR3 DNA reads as TGTGCCAGCAGCGTGACTAGCGGGACCCTCTTGAACACCGGGGAGCTGTTTTTT. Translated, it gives CASSVTSGTLLNTGELFF.

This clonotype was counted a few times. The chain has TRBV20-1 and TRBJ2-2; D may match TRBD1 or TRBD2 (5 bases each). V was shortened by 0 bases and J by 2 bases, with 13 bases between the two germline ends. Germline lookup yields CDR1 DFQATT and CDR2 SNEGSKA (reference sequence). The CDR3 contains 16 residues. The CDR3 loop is CSARDSGALNTGELFF. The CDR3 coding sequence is TGCAGTGCTAGAGACTCCGGGGCACTCAACACCGGGGAGCTGTTTTTT.

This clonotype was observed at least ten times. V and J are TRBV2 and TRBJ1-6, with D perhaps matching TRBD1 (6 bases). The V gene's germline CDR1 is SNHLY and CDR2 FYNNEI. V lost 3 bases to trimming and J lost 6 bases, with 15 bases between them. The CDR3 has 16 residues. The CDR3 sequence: CASSDLSGGRNSPLHF. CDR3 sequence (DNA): TGTGCCAGCAGTGATCTATCGGGGGGCCGTAATTCACCCCTCCACTTT.

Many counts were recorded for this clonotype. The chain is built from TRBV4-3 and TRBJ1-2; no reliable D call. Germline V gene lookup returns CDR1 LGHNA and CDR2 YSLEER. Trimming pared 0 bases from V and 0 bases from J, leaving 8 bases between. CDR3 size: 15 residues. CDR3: CASSQDLFTNYGYTF. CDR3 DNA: TGCGCCAGCAGCCAAGATTTATTCACTAACTATGGCTACACCTTC.

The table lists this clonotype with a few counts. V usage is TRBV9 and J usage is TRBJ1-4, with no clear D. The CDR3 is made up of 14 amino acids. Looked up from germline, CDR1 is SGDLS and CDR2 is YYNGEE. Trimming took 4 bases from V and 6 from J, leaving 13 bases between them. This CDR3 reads CASSPGGWDEKLFF. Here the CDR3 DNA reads TGTGCCAGCAGCCCTGGTGGTTGGGATGAAAAACTGTTTTTT.

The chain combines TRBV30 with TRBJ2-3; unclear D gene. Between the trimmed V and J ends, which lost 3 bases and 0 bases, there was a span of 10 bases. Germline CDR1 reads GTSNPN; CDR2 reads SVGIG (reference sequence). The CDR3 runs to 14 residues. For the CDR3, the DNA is TGTGCCTGGAGGGGTATCCCTAGCACAGATACGCAGTATTTT. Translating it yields CAWRGIPSTDTQYF.

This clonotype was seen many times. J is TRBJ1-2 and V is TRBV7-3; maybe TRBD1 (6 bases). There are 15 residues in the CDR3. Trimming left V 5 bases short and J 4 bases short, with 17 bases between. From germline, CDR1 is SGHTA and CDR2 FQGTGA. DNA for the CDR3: TGTGCCAGCAGCCCAGGAGGGGGGCGTAGCTATGGCTACACCTTC. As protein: CASSPGGGRSYGYTF.

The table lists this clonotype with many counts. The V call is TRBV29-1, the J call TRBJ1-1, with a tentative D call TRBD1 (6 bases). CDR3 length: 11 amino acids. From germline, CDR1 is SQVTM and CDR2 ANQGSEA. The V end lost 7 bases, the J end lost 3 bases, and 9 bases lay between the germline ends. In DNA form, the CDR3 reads TGCAGCGGCGGACAGTACACTGAAGCTTTCTTT. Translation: CSGGQYTEAFF.

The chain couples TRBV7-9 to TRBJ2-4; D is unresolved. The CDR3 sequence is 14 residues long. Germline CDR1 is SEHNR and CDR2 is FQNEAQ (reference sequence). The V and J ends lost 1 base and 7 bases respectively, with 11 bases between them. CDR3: CASSLVRTANIQYF. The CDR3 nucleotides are TGTGCCAGCAGCTTAGTCCGGACGGCTAACATTCAGTACTTC.

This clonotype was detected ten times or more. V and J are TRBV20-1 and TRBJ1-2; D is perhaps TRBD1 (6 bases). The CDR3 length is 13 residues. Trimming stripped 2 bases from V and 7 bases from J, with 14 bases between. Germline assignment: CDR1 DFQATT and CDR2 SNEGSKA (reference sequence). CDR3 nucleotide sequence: TGCAGTGCTAGATACCAACAGGGCTCTGGCTACACCTTC. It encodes CSARYQQGSGYTF.

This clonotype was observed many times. As DNA, the CDR3 is TGCGCCAGCAGTAGCGGGTCAGCCAACACCGGGGAGCTGTTTTTT. This sequence encodes CASSSGSANTGELFF. The V gene is TRBV5-1, the J gene TRBJ2-2; 7 bases map to TRBD2. V lost 5 bases to trimming and J lost 2 bases; unmatched junction nucleotides: 6. The CDR3 runs 15 residues. CDR1 and CDR2 from the germline V gene are SGHRS and YFSETQ.

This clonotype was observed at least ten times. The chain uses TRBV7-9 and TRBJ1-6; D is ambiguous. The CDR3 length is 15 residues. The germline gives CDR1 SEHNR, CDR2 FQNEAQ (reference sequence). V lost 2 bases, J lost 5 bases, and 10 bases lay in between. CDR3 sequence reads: CASSLSGRNNSPLHF. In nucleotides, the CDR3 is TGTGCCAGCAGCTTATCCGGCCGGAATAATTCACCCCTCCACTTT.

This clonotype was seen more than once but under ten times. CDR3 sequence (DNA): TGTGCCAGCAGAACCAGGGGGTCGCAAGAGACCCAGTACTTC. Its protein is CASRTRGSQETQYF. V is TRBV2 and J is TRBJ2-5, with 7 nucleotides matching TRBD1. V was pared by 6 bases and J by 2 bases, with 6 bases of the junction left unmatched. Per germline, CDR1 SNHLY and CDR2 FYNNEI. This CDR3 region has 14 residues.

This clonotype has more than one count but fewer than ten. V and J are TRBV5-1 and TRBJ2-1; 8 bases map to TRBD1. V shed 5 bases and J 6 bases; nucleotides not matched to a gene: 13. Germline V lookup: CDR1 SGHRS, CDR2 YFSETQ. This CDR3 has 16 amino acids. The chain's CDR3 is CASSYYPGGARNEQFF. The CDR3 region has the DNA TGCGCCAGCAGTTACTATCCAGGGGGCGCGCGCAATGAGCAGTTCTTC.

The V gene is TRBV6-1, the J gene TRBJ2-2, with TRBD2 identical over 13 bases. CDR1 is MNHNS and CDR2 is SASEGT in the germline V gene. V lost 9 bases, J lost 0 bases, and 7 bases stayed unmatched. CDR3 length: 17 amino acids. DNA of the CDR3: TGTGCCAGTCTAAGGGGGACTAGCGGGACGAACACCGGGGAGCTGTTTTTT. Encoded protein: CASLRGTSGTNTGELFF.

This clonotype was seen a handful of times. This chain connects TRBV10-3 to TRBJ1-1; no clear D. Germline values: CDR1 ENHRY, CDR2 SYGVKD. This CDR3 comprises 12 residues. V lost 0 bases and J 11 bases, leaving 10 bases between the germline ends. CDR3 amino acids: CAISESPGGAFF. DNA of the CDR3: TGTGCCATCAGTGAGTCTCCCGGCGGGGCTTTCTTT.

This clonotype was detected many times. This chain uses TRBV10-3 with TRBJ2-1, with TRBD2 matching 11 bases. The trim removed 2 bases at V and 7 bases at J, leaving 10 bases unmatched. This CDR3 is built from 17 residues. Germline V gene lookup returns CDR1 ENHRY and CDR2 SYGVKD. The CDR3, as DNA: TGTGCCATCAGTGAGACGGGACTAGCGGAATCGAGAAATGAGCAGTTCTTC. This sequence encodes CAISETGLAESRNEQFF.

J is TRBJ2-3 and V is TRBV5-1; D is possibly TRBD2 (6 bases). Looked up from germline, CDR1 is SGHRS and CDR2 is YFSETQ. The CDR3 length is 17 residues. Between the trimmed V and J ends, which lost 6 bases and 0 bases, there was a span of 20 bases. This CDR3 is CASTPLTGRGSTDTQYF. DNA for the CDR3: TGCGCCAGCACGCCCCTGACTGGGCGGGGAAGCACAGATACGCAGTATTTT.

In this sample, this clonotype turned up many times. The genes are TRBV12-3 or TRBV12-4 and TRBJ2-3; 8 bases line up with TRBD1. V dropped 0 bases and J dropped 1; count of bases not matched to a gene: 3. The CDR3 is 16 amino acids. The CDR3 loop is CASSLAMTGGTDTQYF. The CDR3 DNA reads TGTGCCAGCAGTTTAGCGATGACAGGGGGCACAGATACGCAGTATTTT.

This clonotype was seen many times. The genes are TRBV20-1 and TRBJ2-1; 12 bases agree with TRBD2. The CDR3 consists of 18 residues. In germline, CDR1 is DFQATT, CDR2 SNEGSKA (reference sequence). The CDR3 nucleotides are TGCAGCGATTCCGCCCACTGGGCTAGCGGGAGGGCCGTAAGTGAGCAGTTCTTC. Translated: CSDSAHWASGRAVSEQFF.

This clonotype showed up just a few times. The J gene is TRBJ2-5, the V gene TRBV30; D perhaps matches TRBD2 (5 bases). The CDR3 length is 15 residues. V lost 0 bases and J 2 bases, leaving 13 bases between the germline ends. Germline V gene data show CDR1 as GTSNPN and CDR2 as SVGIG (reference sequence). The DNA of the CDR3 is TGTGCCTGGAGTGTAGGGCGGGCGAGTCAAGAGACCCAGTACTTC. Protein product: CAWSVGRASQETQYF. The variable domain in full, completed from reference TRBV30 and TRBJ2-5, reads SQTIHQWPATLVQPVGSPLSLECTVEGTSNPNLYWYRQAAGRGLQLLFYSVGIGQISSEVPQNLSASRPQDRQFILSSKKLLLSDSGFYLCAWSVGRASQETQYFGPGTRLLVL.